This T cell receptor beta chain was sequenced during a study of blood T cells in healthy people across ages. General study points: Observed TCR beta diversity per million T cells went down as age went up. This fall followed a roughly linear course with age. The percentage of naive T cells correlated strongly with TCR beta diversity. When set beside aged donors, long-lived donors presented more naive CD4+ cells and higher diversity.

This CDR3 has 15 residues. Trimming removed 3 bases from V and 5 bases from J; junction bases left unmatched: 11. Germline assignment: CDR1 DFQATT and CDR2 SNEGSKA (reference sequence). The table lists this clonotype with a few counts. Its antigen is undetermined. Then a second PCR, running about 6 to 11 cycles, was carried out with a sample-barcoded 5' primer and a J-beta primer mix. No fewer than 3 million CDR3-containing paired-end reads came from each sample. One entry per CDR3 protein, called by TCRdb with MiXCR from the 5' RACE reads. The sample lists about 1,500,000 distinct CDR3 sequences, 28% occurring once.

This clonotype was obtained from a woman in her 30s in good health. The material sequenced was blood. The rearrangement uses TRBV20-1 and TRBJ2-5; 8 positions agree with TRBD2. This CDR3 reads CSASSRGGGQETQYF. In DNA, the CDR3 is TGCAGTGCTAGTTCCCGGGGGGGCGGTCAGGAGACCCAGTACTTC.